The 18 T cell receptor beta chains listed next were all sequenced from one sample in a study of T-cell memory formation after mild COVID-19. TCRdb re-called the 5' RACE reads with MiXCR, one entry per CDR3 protein. The repertoire holds about 130,000 distinct CDR3 sequences, with approximately 5.9% as singletons. Sequenced: PBMCs or a T cell subset sorted from them (not recorded which). Source of these receptors: an adult woman who had mild COVID-19 (a few samples of this study predate the infection). Cell type and time point are not known.

This clonotype came up a few times. The V call is TRBV5-1, the J call TRBJ1-2; D is ambiguous. With 0 bases removed from V and 8 bases from J, the gap between germline ends came to 14 bases. CDR1 is SGHRS and CDR2 is YFSETQ in the germline V gene. The CDR3 is 14 residues long. As DNA, the CDR3 is TGCGCCAGCAGCTTGGTTCTAGGGCCGGAAGGCTACACCTTC. This sequence encodes CASSLVLGPEGYTF.

In this sample, this clonotype turned up a few times. This chain joins TRBV5-1 and TRBJ2-7; 9 bases are a match to TRBD1. The trim removed 2 bases at V and 4 bases at J, leaving 13 bases unmatched. CDR3 length equals 17 residues. Germline assignment: CDR1 SGHRS and CDR2 YFSETQ. The CDR3 protein is CASSFRDRARGIYEQYF. CDR3 sequence (DNA): TGCGCCAGCAGCTTTCGGGACAGGGCAAGGGGCATATACGAGCAGTACTTC. The full variable domain, its missing parts supplied by reference TRBV5-1 and TRBJ2-7, is KAGVTQTPRYLIKTRGQQVTLSCSPISGHRSVSWYQQTPGQGLQFLFEYFSETQRNKGNFPGRFSGRQFSNSRSEMNVSTLELGDSALYLCASSFRDRARGIYEQYFGPGTRLTVT.

The sample holds a few counts of this clonotype. The chain couples TRBV15 to TRBJ1-4, with 8 nucleotides matching TRBD1. Germline CDR1 is LNHNV and CDR2 is YYDKDF (reference sequence). This CDR3 comprises 14 residues. The V gene end was trimmed by 8 bases and the J gene end by 7 bases; junction bases not matched to a gene: 9. The CDR3 sequence: CATAPGQGAEKLFF. Written as DNA, the CDR3 is TGTGCCACCGCGCCCGGACAGGGTGCTGAAAAACTGTTTTTT.

This clonotype showed up just a few times. V is TRBV18 and J is TRBJ2-1; 11 bases are shared with TRBD2. Germline CDR1 reads KGHSH; CDR2 reads LQKENI. This CDR3 spans 16 amino acids. V lost 1 base and J lost 6; bases outside the gene matches: 5. CDR3 DNA sequence: TGTGCCAGCTCACCACGGGCCGGGACTAGCGGCAATGAGCAGTTCTTC. Protein sequence: CASSPRAGTSGNEQFF.

This clonotype was seen ten or more times. In nucleotides, the CDR3 is TGTGCCAGCAGCTTAGTCGCTAGCAGGAACAATGAGCAGTTCTTC. Translating it yields CASSLVASRNNEQFF. The chain couples TRBV7-2 to TRBJ2-1; possibly TRBD2 for D (5 bases). Germline lookup yields CDR1 SGHTA and CDR2 FQGNSA. The V gene lost 1 base and the J gene lost 5 bases, with 12 bases spanning the gap. This CDR3 region has 15 residues. Full variable domain (rest looked up from reference TRBV7-2 and TRBJ2-1): GAGVSQSPSNKVTEKGKDVELRCDPISGHTALYWYRQSLGQGLEFLIYFQGNSAPDKSGLPSDRFSAERTGGSVSTLTIQRTQQEDSAVYLCASSLVASRNNEQFFGPGTRLTVL.

At least ten counts were recorded for this clonotype. The gene calls are TRBV7-2 and TRBJ2-5; 8 bases are a match to TRBD2. There are 18 residues in the CDR3. The V segment lost 4 bases and the J segment 4 bases; nucleotides outside the gene matches: 17. Per the germline V gene, CDR1 is SGHTA and CDR2 is FQGNSA. The CDR3 reads CASSSFPRSGTRGETQYF. For the CDR3, the DNA is TGTGCCAGCAGCTCCTTTCCCCGCAGCGGGACTAGAGGAGAGACCCAGTACTTC.

The table lists this clonotype with many counts. The gene calls are TRBV7-2 and TRBJ2-1; no clear D. From germline, CDR1 is SGHTA and CDR2 FQGNSA. Between the trimmed V and J ends, which lost 1 base and 3 bases, there was a span of 10 bases. This CDR3 spans 15 amino acids. The DNA of the CDR3 is TGTGCCAGCAGCTTAGGCCAGGTCGACTACAATGAGCAGTTCTTC. Protein: CASSLGQVDYNEQFF.

This clonotype was found many times. This chain uses TRBV27 with TRBJ1-1, with TRBD1 matching over 7 bases. Unmatched junction bases numbered 5, after V lost 6 bases and J lost 4 bases. The CDR3 is 13 residues long. Germline CDR1 MNHEY, CDR2 SMNVEV (reference sequence). Here the CDR3 reads CASRTGASTEAFF. In nucleotides, the CDR3 is TGTGCCAGCAGAACAGGGGCCTCCACTGAAGCTTTCTTT.

This clonotype was found many times. This chain uses TRBV7-6 with TRBJ2-3; D ambiguous. The CDR3 loop spans 15 amino acids. CDR1 SGHVS and CDR2 FNYEAQ come from the germline V gene. Trimming left V 7 bases short and J 3 bases short, with 17 bases between. CDR3 sequence reads: CASTLLYSRTDTQYF. The CDR3 nucleotides read TGTGCCAGCACCCTACTCTACAGCAGAACAGATACGCAGTATTTT.

The chain combines TRBV25-1 with TRBJ2-3; D is undetermined. Per the germline V gene, CDR1 is MGHDK and CDR2 is SYGVNS. Trimming removed 2 bases at V and 2 bases at J, with 11 bases between. This CDR3 contains 15 residues. Here the CDR3 reads CASSEGVRLTDTQYF. The DNA for the CDR3 is TGTGCCAGCAGTGAAGGTGTCAGGCTCACAGATACGCAGTATTTT. The whole variable domain, filled in from reference TRBV25-1 and TRBJ2-3, reads EADIYQTPRYLVIGTGKKITLECSQTMGHDKMYWYQQDPGMELHLIHYSYGVNSTEKGDLSSESTVSRIRTEHFPLTLESARPSHTSQYLCASSEGVRLTDTQYFGPGTRLTVL.

Sample share makes this clonotype medium-sized (0.01 to 0.1%). The chain couples TRBV18 to TRBJ1-1; 8 bases fit TRBD1. V was pared by 3 bases and J by 2 bases, with 2 bases of the junction left unmatched. Germline V gene sequence: CDR1 KGHSH, CDR2 LQKENI. The CDR3 spans 14 residues. The CDR3 DNA reads as TGTGCCAGCTCACCGGACAGGGTCAACACTGAAGCTTTCTTT. This encodes CASSPDRVNTEAFF.

The genes are TRBV5-4 and TRBJ2-3; 13 bases are shared with TRBD2. With 2 bases clipped from V and 5 bases from J, the junction kept 8 bases outside the gene matches. Germline values: CDR1 SGHNT, CDR2 YYREEE (reference sequence). The CDR3 sequence is 17 residues long. The CDR3 nucleotides read TGTGCCAGCAGCTTAGGACTAGCGGGAGCGGGGAGAGATACGCAGTATTTT. This encodes CASSLGLAGAGRDTQYF.

This clonotype showed up many times. The CDR3, as DNA: TGTGCCAGCAGCTTATGGTCGCTCCGGGGGCGCGGCTATGGCTACACCTTC. As protein: CASSLWSLRGRGYGYTF. The rearrangement joins TRBV7-8 to TRBJ1-2, with D possibly TRBD1 on 6 matching bases. V lost 2 bases and J lost 4, with 20 bases in between. Germline V gene sequence: CDR1 SGHVS, CDR2 FQNEAQ. CDR3 length equals 17 residues.

This clonotype was counted a few times. V gene TRBV7-8 combines with J gene TRBJ1-3; D call uncertain. The V and J ends lost 2 bases and 4 bases respectively, with 12 bases between them. Germline loops: CDR1 SGHVS, CDR2 FQNEAQ. The CDR3 consists of 15 residues. CDR3 in amino acids: CASSLSRLGGNTIYF. As DNA, the CDR3 is TGTGCCAGCAGCTTAAGCAGGCTGGGAGGAAACACCATATATTTT.

This clonotype was seen repeatedly, ten times or more. The genes are TRBV12-3 or TRBV12-4 and TRBJ2-7, with 7 nucleotides matching TRBD2. The V gene end was trimmed by 6 bases and the J gene end by 1 base; junction bases not matched to a gene: 15. The CDR3 extends over 17 amino acids. CDR3 region: CASRKSGAVGSSYEQYF. CDR3 DNA: TGTGCCAGCAGGAAAAGCGGGGCCGTCGGGAGTTCCTACGAGCAGTACTTC.

This clonotype has a count of ten or more. The chain joins TRBV7-9 to TRBJ1-1, with D uncertain. The CDR3 consists of 11 residues. CDR1 is SEHNR and CDR2 is FQNEAQ in the germline V gene (reference sequence). Deletions cut 5 bases from V and 8 bases from J, with 9 bases between. DNA of the CDR3: TGTGCCAGCAGCCTAGGACTAGAAGCTTTCTTT. It encodes CASSLGLEAFF.

The rearrangement uses TRBV11-2 and TRBJ2-2; D possibly corresponds to TRBD2 (6 bases). The germline gives CDR1 SGHAT, CDR2 FQNNGV. V lost 2 bases, J lost 2 bases, and 12 bases lay in between. This CDR3 spans 16 amino acids. The CDR3 region has the DNA TGTGCCAGCAGCTTACTTGCGGGGATTAACACCGGGGAGCTGTTTTTT. It yields the protein CASSLLAGINTGELFF.

V usage is TRBV7-9 and J usage is TRBJ1-4; D perhaps matches TRBD1 (6 bases). V was cut by 4 bases and J by 3 bases, with 15 bases left in between. Per germline, CDR1 SEHNR and CDR2 FQNEAQ (reference sequence). This CDR3 comprises 16 residues. CDR3 sequence (DNA): TGTGCCAGCAGCTCCTACATCGGGACACCTAATGAAAAACTGTTTTTT. Translated: CASSSYIGTPNEKLFF.